This TCR beta chain was captured by sequencing in a study of control samples from healthy donors and cancer patients. Here immunoSEQ multiplex PCR was the method, and the copy in TCRdb shows in-frame clones only, minus some. Here the sample spans some 150,000 clones, about 90% being singletons. Germline loops: CDR1 SQVTM, CDR2 ANQGSEA. Trimming took off 2 bases at V and 5 bases at J, with 13 bases between the two ends. The CDR3 length is 13 residues. This clone was found once. The chain is built from TRBV29-1 and TRBJ2-7; D possibly corresponds to TRBD1 (5 bases). Sequencing was carried out using blood. This sequence was found in a man between 18 and 29 years old in good health. CDR3 region: CSVERGQVHEQYF. The CDR3 DNA reads TGCAGCGTTGAAAGGGGCCAAGTCCACGAGCAGTACTTC.